Sequencing of this TCR beta chain was carried out in a study of cytomegalovirus exposure and HLA in healthy donors. Overall study findings and caveats: The majority of CMV-associated TCR beta chains were reported as apparently HLA-restricted in a later analysis. Among TCR sequences, most were rare, though some public TCRs appeared in many donors. The study put 150 or so TCR beta chains on its list as cytomegalovirus-associated.

60 Vbeta and 13 Jbeta primers were used in PCR. Produced via immunoSEQ multiplex PCR; TCRdb's table is partial and in-frame only. The table has fewer than 130,000 clones, roughly 69% seen once. Germline V gene sequence: CDR1 SGHRS, CDR2 YFSETQ. The CDR3 has 13 residues. V was clipped by 5 bases and J by 3 bases; unmatched bases: 5. A remark on this clone: The antigen is not known.

The V gene is TRBV5-1, the J gene TRBJ2-7, with 7 positions matching TRBD2. Sequencing was carried out using PBMCs. The sequence was obtained from a man aged 25 to 45 in good health and CMV-seropositive. As DNA, the CDR3 is TGCGCCAGCAGGAGGGAGGGCTACTACGAGCAGTACTTC. Protein sequence: CASRREGYYEQYF.